Presented here are 6 T cell receptor beta chains from one specimen sequenced in a study of beta chain features in type 1 diabetes. Points from the study as a whole: Within each of all four CD4+ subsets, Type 1 diabetes patients had TCRB CDR3s that were moderately but significantly shorter.

The antigens of these receptors remain unknown. Reverse transcription of all isolated RNA meant that expressed TCRB transcripts were sequenced. Repertoires were generated with immunoSEQ multiplex PCR, while TCRdb's copy carries only in-frame clones and drops some. The sample includes 160,000 or so clones, about 9% of them seen just once. What was sequenced was central memory CD4+ T cells from blood. The receptor set was obtained from a woman aged 18-35 years with type 1 diabetes.

This clone turned up a few times. V is TRBV11-2 and J is TRBJ1-1; 8 nucleotides align to TRBD1. Losses at the gene ends were 4 bases for V and 3 bases for J; bases not matched to a gene: 7. CDR3 length: 15 residues. Germline assignment: CDR1 SGHAT and CDR2 FQNNGV. CDR3 bases: TGTGCCAGCAGCTCCTCGGACAGGGCGGACACTGAAGCTTTCTTT. This sequence encodes CASSSSDRADTEAFF.

This clone came up a few times. The genes are TRBV2 and TRBJ1-5; TRBD1 matches at 8 bases. Germline V gene data show CDR1 as SNHLY and CDR2 as FYNNEI. J lost 4 bases, V lost 5 bases, and 4 bases had no gene match. The CDR3 is 14 amino acids. CDR3 in amino acids: CASSWGQANQPQHF. In nucleotides, the CDR3 is TGTGCCAGCAGTTGGGGACAGGCAAATCAGCCCCAGCATTTT.

The J gene is TRBJ1-2, the V gene TRBV28; D ambiguous. Trimming stripped 4 bases from V and 7 bases from J, with 13 bases between. CDR1 is MDHEN and CDR2 is SYDVKM in the germline V gene. The CDR3 has 13 residues. The CDR3 DNA reads TGTGCCAGCAGTTCTCAACATAATATTGGCTACACCTTC. It codes for CASSSQHNIGYTF.

The chain couples TRBV14 to TRBJ2-2; D is possibly TRBD2 (5 bases). This CDR3 is 14 amino acids long. Germline V gives CDR1 SGHDN, CDR2 FVKESK. V lost 3 bases, J lost 3 bases, and 8 bases lay in between. For the CDR3, the DNA is TGTGCCAGCAGCCAGGAGGTGTACACCGGGGAGCTGTTTTTT. Protein product: CASSQEVYTGELFF.

This clone has just a few counts. The CDR3 is CASGKGQGGNEQFF. DNA of the CDR3: TGTGCCAGCGGAAAAGGACAGGGGGGCAATGAGCAGTTCTTC. This chain joins TRBV11-2 and TRBJ2-1, with TRBD1 matching over 10 bases. The CDR3 covers 14 residues. Germline-derived CDR1 and CDR2 are SGHAT and FQNNGV. V gave up 8 bases and J gave up 6 bases; unmatched junction bases: 7.

V usage is TRBV4-3 and J usage is TRBJ2-1, with 9 nucleotides matching TRBD2. Germline CDR1 LGHNA, CDR2 YSLEER. The CDR3 consists of 17 residues. With 2 bases clipped from V and 8 bases from J, the junction kept 13 bases outside the gene matches. The CDR3 region is CASSQQPGLATLDEQFF. Here the CDR3 DNA reads TGCGCCAGCAGCCAACAACCGGGACTAGCCACTTTGGATGAGCAGTTCTTC.